The clone carrying this TCR beta chain has ten or more counts. Its antigen is as yet unknown. This entry comes from a study of read filtering for tumor transcriptome and immune sequencing. Study overall: RNA-seq yielded only about 75 to 1,400 TCR reads, IR-seq about 4 to 10.27 million.

Study-level results: The CD138-negative fraction was mixed bone marrow immune cells, not pure T cells.

Germline loops: CDR1 LGHNA, CDR2 YNFKEQ. This CDR3 spans 16 amino acids. The V end was cut by 5 bases, the J end by 2 bases, with 15 bases between. Molecular barcoded adaptors covering alpha/delta and beta/gamma chains were used on roughly 400 ng RNA. TCRdb ran MiXCR on the reads and lists one entry per CDR3 protein. The data hold approximately 40,000 distinct CDR3 sequences, with around 13% observed a single time. The chain is built from TRBV4-2 and TRBJ1-4; D possibly corresponds to TRBD1 (5 bases). Input material: a population of CD138-negative cells sorted from bone marrow. The source is a donor at least 40 years old with multiple myeloma. Here the CDR3 reads CASSALIQGTNEKLFF. In DNA, the CDR3 is TGTGCCAGCAGCGCGCTTATCCAGGGTACTAATGAAAAACTGTTTTTT.